This is a list of T cell receptor beta chains from one sample in a study of memory CD4+ T cells and cytomegalovirus serostatus. Some clones are missing from TCRdb's copy, which holds only in-frame ones; the method was immunoSEQ multiplex PCR. Altogether 50,000 or so clones are present, under 90% being singletons, with the ten largest covering about 0.6%. The specimen sequenced was memory CD4+ T cells from blood. These receptors were collected from an adult in good health and CMV-seronegative. The CDR3 runs from the conserved cysteine through the conserved F or W. The D gene is left open where the match is weak. Some rows have no size entry. The others give once, few or many, or a class for an expanded clone.

D,J,V,size,CDR3,DNA
-,TRBJ1-1,TRBV5-1,once,CASSSLQENEAFF,TGCGCCAGCAGCTCGCTACAGGAAAATGAAGCTTTCTTT
-,TRBJ1-2,TRBV28,-,CASRDGDHNYGYTF,TGTGCCAGCAGGGACGGGGACCACAACTATGGCTACACCTTC
-,TRBJ2-4,TRBV15,-,CATSRAKGSRIQYF,TGTGCCACCAGCAGAGCTAAGGGATCGCGCATTCAGTACTTC
-,TRBJ2-7,TRBV28,-,CASRYRVPPYEQYF,TGTGCCAGCAGATACAGGGTCCCTCCCTACGAGCAGTACTTC
-,TRBJ1-6,TRBV18,-,CASSRQPPSSPLHF,TGTGCCAGCTCCCGACAGCCACCTAGTTCACCCCTCCACTTT
TRBD2,TRBJ2-3,TRBV7-9,-,CASSSGTSSTDTQYF,TGTGCCAGCAGCTCCGGGACTAGCTCCACAGATACGCAGTATTTT
-,TRBJ1-6,TRBV10-3,-,CAISDNVGYNSPLHF,TGTGCCATCAGTGATAATGTAGGGTATAATTCACCCCTCCACTTT
TRBD1,TRBJ1-1,TRBV29-1,once,CSVDRQGYTEAFF,TGCAGCGTTGATAGACAGGGTTACACTGAAGCTTTCTTT
-,TRBJ1-6,TRBV27,-,CASSLRGTELHF,TGTGCCAGCAGCCTAAGGGGGACGGAGCTCCACTTT
-,TRBJ1-5,TRBV6-6,-,CASSYLGGNQPQHF,TGTGCCAGCAGTTACTTAGGTGGGAATCAGCCCCAGCATTTT
-,TRBJ1-3,TRBV6-5,-,CASSRAGGNTIYF,TGTGCCAGCAGTAGAGCAGGGGGAAACACCATATATTTT
-,TRBJ1-1,TRBV11-2,-,CASSPLTVSEAFF,TGTGCCAGCAGCCCTTTAACTGTTAGTGAAGCTTTCTTT
TRBD1,TRBJ1-2,TRBV27,-,CASDYKGQGPRYTF,TGTGCCAGCGATTACAAGGGACAGGGACCGCGCTACACCTTC
TRBD1,TRBJ1-6,TRBV7-9,-,CASTSPGQNNSPLHF,TGTGCCAGCACATCTCCGGGACAGAATAATTCACCCCTCCACTTT
TRBD1,TRBJ1-4,TRBV30,-,CAWDGTGKREKLFF,TGTGCCTGGGACGGGACAGGGAAGCGTGAAAAACTGTTTTTT
-,TRBJ1-1,TRBV5-6,-,CASSSYRVNTEAFF,TGTGCCAGCAGCTCATACAGGGTTAACACTGAAGCTTTCTTT
-,TRBJ2-1,TRBV6-1,once,CASSEAAGVSSYNEQFF,TGTGCCAGCAGTGAAGCAGCAGGGGTCAGCTCCTACAATGAGCAGTTCTTC
-,TRBJ2-1,TRBV7-2,-,CASSLASGSAIEQFF,TGTGCCAGCAGCTTAGCTTCAGGGTCGGCTATTGAGCAGTTCTTC
-,TRBJ2-4,TRBV28,-,CASSSSALKNIQYF,TGTGCCAGCAGTTCCTCAGCTCTCAAAAACATTCAGTACTTC
TRBD2,TRBJ2-5,TRBV7-2,few,CASSTPVAGRGETQYF,TGTGCCAGCTCGACCCCAGTAGCGGGGCGGGGAGAGACCCAGTACTTC
-,TRBJ1-2,TRBV5-4,once,CASSLIRVGGYGYTF,TGTGCCAGCAGCTTGATCAGGGTTGGGGGCTATGGCTACACCTTC
-,TRBJ1-1,TRBV5-6,-,CASSLEQTANTEAFF,TGTGCCAGCAGCTTGGAGCAGACAGCCAACACTGAAGCTTTCTTT
-,TRBJ2-2,TRBV28,-,CASRDSPNTGELFF,TGTGCCAGCAGGGACAGCCCGAACACCGGGGAGCTGTTTTTT
-,TRBJ1-2,TRBV18,-,CTSSPQEEIYGYTF,TGTACCAGCTCACCACAGGAGGAGATCTATGGCTACACCTTC
TRBD1,TRBJ2-7,TRBV29-1,-,CSVEDRYPGQGSYEQYF,TGCAGCGTTGAAGATAGGTACCCGGGACAGGGCTCCTACGAGCAGTACTTC
-,TRBJ2-7,TRBV6-1,-,CASSQAPGHLYEQYF,TGTGCCAGCAGTCAAGCCCCGGGACACCTATACGAGCAGTACTTC
-,TRBJ1-4,TRBV28,-,CASSSTAKLFF,TGTGCCAGCAGTTCCACAGCAAAACTGTTTTTT
-,TRBJ1-6,TRBV2,-,CASRPGTENSPLHF,TGTGCCAGCAGGCCCGGGACGGAAAATTCACCCCTCCACTTT
TRBD1,TRBJ1-6,TRBV6-1,-,CASINSQGDSPLHF,TGTGCCAGCATTAACAGTCAGGGGGATTCACCCCTCCACTTT
-,TRBJ1-2,TRBV19,-,CASLQTGGFRGYTF,TGTGCCAGCTTACAGACAGGCGGGTTTCGGGGCTACACCTTC
-,TRBJ1-2,TRBV23-1,-,CASTHLSLLNYGYTF,TGCGCCAGCACCCACCTGTCACTACTAAACTATGGCTACACCTTC
-,TRBJ1-5,TRBV2,-,CASRETYLGNQPQHF,TGTGCCAGCAGAGAGACATACCTGGGCAATCAGCCCCAGCATTTT
TRBD2,TRBJ2-5,TRBV7-9,-,CASSAGGETQYF,TGTGCCAGCAGCGCGGGGGGTGAGACCCAGTACTTC
-,TRBJ2-1,TRBV9,-,CASSVGESSSEQFF,TGTGCCAGCAGCGTCGGCGAAAGTTCCTCTGAGCAGTTCTTC
-,TRBJ1-5,TRBV28,-,CASSPRDSGLGPQHF,TGTGCCAGCAGTCCCCGGGACTCCGGTCTTGGGCCCCAGCATTTT
-,TRBJ2-3,TRBV30,-,CAWALQGGHTDTQYF,TGTGCCTGGGCGCTTCAGGGGGGTCACACAGATACGCAGTATTTT
TRBD2,TRBJ2-1,TRBV5-8,once,CASSLLGLAVHNEQFF,TGTGCCAGCAGCTTGTTGGGGCTAGCGGTCCACAATGAGCAGTTCTTC
TRBD1,TRBJ1-6,TRBV10-3,-,CAISEDRGTSPLHF,TGTGCCATCAGTGAGGACAGGGGGACCTCACCCCTCCACTTT
-,TRBJ1-2,TRBV19,-,CATHRQGQAYGYTF,TGTGCCACCCATCGGCAGGGGCAGGCCTATGGCTACACCTTC
-,TRBJ1-1,TRBV23-1,-,CASIEAFF,TGCGCCAGCATTGAAGCTTTCTTT
-,TRBJ2-7,TRBV2,-,CASSMTRKEQYF,TGTGCCAGCAGTATGACTAGAAAAGAGCAGTACTTC
-,TRBJ1-3,TRBV6-5,-,CASRASGNTIYF,TGTGCCAGCAGGGCGTCTGGAAACACCATATATTTT
-,TRBJ2-3,TRBV11-3,-,CASSLDTGRTDTQYF,TGTGCCAGCAGCTTAGATACGGGCCGCACAGATACGCAGTATTTT
-,TRBJ1-4,TRBV5-7,-,CASSPDVSGLRLKLFF,TGTGCCAGCAGCCCGGACGTATCCGGGTTAAGGCTAAAACTGTTTTTT
-,TRBJ2-7,TRBV6-5,-,CASSPFIGPYEQYF,TGTGCCAGCAGTCCATTCATAGGACCCTACGAGCAGTACTTC
TRBD1,TRBJ1-4,TRBV5-4,-,CASSSKQGATNEKLFF,TGTGCCAGCAGCTCGAAACAGGGGGCAACTAATGAAAAACTGTTTTTT
-,TRBJ1-5,TRBV6-1,-,CASSAINQPQHF,TGTGCCAGCAGTGCTATAAATCAGCCCCAGCATTTT
-,TRBJ2-2,TRBV7-2,-,CASSSPVARGRYTGELFF,TGTGCCAGCAGCTCCCCCGTCGCGAGGGGGAGGTACACCGGGGAGCTGTTTTTT
TRBD1,TRBJ1-1,TRBV4-3,-,CASSQDGTGGGTEAFF,TGCGCCAGCAGCCAGGACGGGACAGGCGGAGGAACTGAAGCTTTCTTT
-,TRBJ1-5,TRBV19,-,CASSMVRVLSNQPQHF,TGTGCCAGTAGTATGGTCAGGGTCCTTAGCAATCAGCCCCAGCATTTT
TRBD1,TRBJ1-6,TRBV19,-,CASTQGVESPLHF,TGTGCCAGTACCCAGGGGGTCGAGTCACCCCTCCACTTT
-,TRBJ2-7,TRBV2,-,CASSATKGPKINLQYF,TGTGCCAGCAGTGCCACTAAGGGACCTAAAATCAACTTGCAGTACTTC
TRBD1,TRBJ1-1,TRBV7-2,-,CASSLGAGTGWTEAFF,TGTGCCAGCAGCTTAGGGGCCGGGACAGGGTGGACTGAAGCTTTCTTT
-,TRBJ1-1,TRBV4-1,-,CASSQEVTGDSEAFF,TGCGCCAGCAGCCAAGAAGTGACAGGAGATAGCGAAGCTTTCTTT
TRBD2,TRBJ2-7,TRBV5-5,-,CASSGLPTSGGSYEQYF,TGTGCCAGCAGCGGACTACCCACTAGCGGGGGTTCCTACGAGCAGTACTTC
TRBD1,TRBJ2-7,TRBV28,-,CASSTSGQTTYEQYF,TGTGCCAGCAGCACCTCGGGACAGACAACCTACGAGCAGTACTTC
-,TRBJ1-6,TRBV27,few,CASSFKPLYDSPLHF,TGTGCCAGCAGTTTTAAGCCCCTTTATGATTCACCCCTCCACTTT